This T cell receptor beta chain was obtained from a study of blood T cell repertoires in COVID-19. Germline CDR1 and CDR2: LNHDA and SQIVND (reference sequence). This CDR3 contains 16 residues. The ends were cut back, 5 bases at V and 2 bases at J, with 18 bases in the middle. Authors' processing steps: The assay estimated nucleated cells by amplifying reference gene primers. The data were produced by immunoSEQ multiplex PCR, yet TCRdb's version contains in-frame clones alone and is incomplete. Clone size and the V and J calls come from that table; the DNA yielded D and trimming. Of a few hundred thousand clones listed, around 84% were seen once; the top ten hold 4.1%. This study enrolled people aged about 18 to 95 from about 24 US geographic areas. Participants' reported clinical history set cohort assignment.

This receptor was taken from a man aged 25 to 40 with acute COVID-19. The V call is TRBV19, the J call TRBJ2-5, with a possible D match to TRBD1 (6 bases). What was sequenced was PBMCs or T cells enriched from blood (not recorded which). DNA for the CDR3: TGTGCCAGTAGTGCACAGGGTTCCTGGAGACAAGAGACCCAGTACTTC. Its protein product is CASSAQGSWRQETQYF.